These T cell receptor beta chains were read from a single sample in a study of cytomegalovirus exposure and HLA in healthy donors. Sequencing was performed with immunoSEQ multiplex PCR; in TCRdb, only in-frame clones are kept and a portion is missing. This table has 310,000 or so clones, around 90% appearing once. Material for sequencing was PBMCs. The receptors shown here come from a young woman in good health and CMV-seronegative. Each CDR3 is given with its conserved first and last residue. The D gene is left open where the match is weak. Clone sizes are given selectively: once, few, many, or a class where the clone is expanded.

clone_size j_call d_call v_call cdr3_aa cdr3_nt
NA TRBJ2-3 TRBD2 TRBV5-4 CASSLTGGRADTQYF TGTGCCAGCAGCTTAACGGGGGGGCGGGCAGATACGCAGTATTTT
NA TRBJ1-1 TRBD1 TRBV15 CATSSDRGRVAEAFF TGTGCCACCAGCAGCGACAGGGGGCGAGTCGCTGAAGCTTTCTTT
NA TRBJ2-1 TRBD1 TRBV11-3 CASSPDRETNYNEQFF TGTGCCAGCAGCCCAGACAGGGAAACGAACTACAATGAGCAGTTCTTC
NA TRBJ1-5 NA TRBV4-1 CASSPSRGDTSNQPQHF TGCGCCAGCAGCCCTTCACGGGGGGACACTAGCAATCAGCCCCAGCATTTT
NA TRBJ1-1 NA TRBV6-5 CASSPLGMNTEAFF TGTGCCAGCAGCCCACTCGGGATGAACACTGAAGCTTTCTTT
NA TRBJ1-2 NA TRBV5-5 CASSATLRANYGYTF TGTGCCAGCAGCGCCACCTTGAGGGCTAACTATGGCTACACCTTC
NA TRBJ1-5 NA TRBV6-9 CASSRPGRNQPQHF TGTGCCAGCAGCCGCCCGGGTCGCAATCAGCCCCAGCATTTT
NA TRBJ1-1 NA TRBV7-6 CASSLVNGGTEAFF TGTGCCAGCAGCTTAGTCAACGGTGGCACTGAAGCTTTCTTT
NA TRBJ2-7 NA TRBV6-6 CASMPGGGYEQYF TGTGCCAGCATGCCGGGGGGCGGGTACGAGCAGTACTTC
NA TRBJ2-7 NA TRBV6-5 CASSYSYAAGSYEQYF TGTGCCAGCAGTTACTCCTATGCAGCCGGGTCCTACGAGCAGTACTTC
NA TRBJ1-4 TRBD1 TRBV13 CASSPIGGSEKLFF TGTGCCAGCAGCCCGATAGGGGGCAGTGAAAAACTGTTTTTT
NA TRBJ2-2 TRBD1 TRBV2 CASSGTGGYTGELFF TGTGCCAGCAGTGGGACAGGGGGCTACACCGGGGAGCTGTTTTTT
NA TRBJ1-1 NA TRBV27 CASSPHTRQASTEAFF TGTGCCAGCAGCCCCCACACCCGACAGGCCTCCACTGAAGCTTTCTTT
once TRBJ2-7 TRBD2 TRBV5-1 CASRTSGNYEQYF TGCGCCAGTAGGACTAGCGGAAACTACGAGCAGTACTTC
NA TRBJ2-2 NA TRBV7-8 CASSLRAVNTGELFF TGTGCCAGCAGCTTAAGAGCGGTTAACACCGGGGAGCTGTTTTTT
once TRBJ2-3 TRBD2 TRBV30 CAWSVFSGGSTDTQYF TGTGCCTGGAGTGTTTTTAGCGGGGGGTCGACAGATACGCAGTATTTT
NA TRBJ2-7 TRBD1 TRBV11-2 CASSLNRGYEQYF TGTGCCAGCAGCTTGAACAGGGGATACGAGCAGTACTTC
NA TRBJ2-3 TRBD2 TRBV19 CASSMAGGFTDTQYF TGTGCCAGTAGTATGGCGGGGGGCTTCACAGATACGCAGTATTTT
NA TRBJ2-7 NA TRBV5-8 CASLGLGYEQYF TGTGCCAGCCTCGGACTGGGGTACGAGCAGTACTTC
NA TRBJ2-2 TRBD2 TRBV10-1 CASSEGTSGRAGELFF TGCGCCAGCAGTGAGGGGACTAGCGGAAGGGCCGGGGAGCTGTTTTTT
NA TRBJ1-5 NA TRBV9 CASSATGNGNQPQHF TGTGCCAGCAGCGCCACAGGGAATGGCAATCAGCCCCAGCATTTT
NA TRBJ1-2 NA TRBV20-1 CVRGNNYGYTF TGCGTGCGGGGGAATAACTATGGCTACACCTTC
NA TRBJ1-3 TRBD1 TRBV5-1 CASSLEGTGFGNTIYF TGCGCCAGCAGCTTGGAGGGGACAGGGTTTGGAAACACCATATATTTT
NA TRBJ2-1 TRBD2 TRBV9 CASSPGLADYNEQFF TGTGCCAGCAGCCCAGGACTAGCGGACTACAATGAGCAGTTCTTC
NA TRBJ2-5 TRBD2 TRBV5-6 CASSPGLAGGQETQYF TGTGCCAGCAGCCCTGGACTAGCGGGGGGTCAAGAGACCCAGTACTTC
few TRBJ1-1 TRBD1 TRBV29-1 CSVGQGDTEAFF TGCAGCGTTGGACAGGGGGACACTGAAGCTTTCTTT
NA TRBJ1-1 NA TRBV5-1 CASSSGQMNTEAFF TGCGCCAGCAGCTCGGGACAAATGAACACTGAAGCTTTCTTT
NA TRBJ2-1 TRBD1 TRBV6-5 CASSYALGTGSNEQFF TGTGCCAGCAGTTACGCTTTGGGGACAGGGTCGAATGAGCAGTTCTTC
NA TRBJ1-5 TRBD1 TRBV6-1 CASSDPGGNQPQHF TGTGCCAGCAGTGATCCAGGGGGAAATCAGCCCCAGCATTTT
NA TRBJ2-7 TRBD1 TRBV6-5 CASSYQSRGRKVEQYF TGTGCCAGCAGTTACCAGTCAAGGGGGCGCAAGGTCGAGCAGTACTTC